The 13 T cell receptor beta chains below were found in one sample sequenced in a study of T cells of healthy individuals. TCRdb re-called the 5' RACE reads with MiXCR, one entry per CDR3 protein. The data hold 90,000 to 100,000 distinct CDR3 sequences, with about 16% observed a single time. The receptors originated from a human donor in good health.

This clonotype came up a few times. The chain couples TRBV27 to TRBJ1-1; D is undetermined. In germline, CDR1 is MNHEY, CDR2 SMNVEV (reference sequence). This CDR3 has 12 residues. V lost 3 bases to trimming and J lost 4 bases, with 6 bases between them. CDR3 in amino acids: CASSFAGTEAFF. The CDR3 bases are TGTGCCAGCAGTTTCGCTGGCACTGAAGCTTTCTTT.

The chain carries TRBV4-3 and TRBJ2-3, with 9 nucleotides matching TRBD2. The trim removed 7 bases at V and 5 bases at J, leaving 10 bases unmatched. The germline V gene has CDR1 LGHNA and CDR2 YSLEER. The length of the CDR3 is 15 residues. The CDR3 is CASKKELRGGDTQYF. DNA for the CDR3: TGCGCCAGCAAAAAAGAATTGCGGGGGGGAGATACGCAGTATTTT.

The CDR3 protein is CASSPTTNYEQYF. CDR3 sequence (DNA): TGCGCCAGCAGCCCGACGACCAACTACGAGCAGTACTTC. The chain joins TRBV5-1 to TRBJ2-7, with D unresolved. CDR3 size: 13 residues. Trimming shortened V by 4 bases and J by 3 bases, and 11 bases separated the two germline ends. Germline V gene data show CDR1 as SGHRS and CDR2 as YFSETQ.

This clonotype was detected many times. The rearrangement uses TRBV11-2 and TRBJ1-1; D might be TRBD1 (6 bases). CDR3 length: 13 residues. From germline, CDR1 is SGHAT and CDR2 FQNNGV. With 5 bases removed from V and 5 bases from J, the gap between germline ends came to 12 bases. The CDR3 is CASSLQGDTEAFF. The CDR3 DNA reads as TGTGCCAGCAGCCTACAGGGAGATACTGAAGCTTTCTTT.

The gene calls are TRBV24-1 and TRBJ2-2, with D perhaps TRBD1 (6 bases). The CDR3 totals 19 residues. Trimming removed 4 bases at V and 0 bases at J, with 20 bases between. Germline CDR1 KGHDR, CDR2 SFDVKD. The CDR3 loop is CATSDTGRQGGANTGELFF. The CDR3, as DNA: TGTGCCACCAGTGACACGGGACGTCAAGGGGGAGCGAACACCGGGGAGCTGTTTTTT.

This clonotype was counted a few times. The chain uses TRBV20-1 and TRBJ1-1, with D perhaps TRBD1 (5 bases). Per germline, CDR1 DFQATT and CDR2 SNEGSKA (reference sequence). CDR3 size: 15 residues. V shed 5 bases and J shed 5 bases, with 21 bases lying between them. CDR3 coding DNA: TGCAGTGCTGAGGGACTCTTGGGATCGAGGACTGAAGCTTTCTTT. Translation gives CSAEGLLGSRTEAFF.

The chain combines TRBV20-1 with TRBJ1-5; the D is unclear. V lost 1 base, J lost 4 bases, and 8 bases lay in between. The CDR3 extends over 13 amino acids. CDR1 is DFQATT, CDR2 SNEGSKA, per germline (reference sequence). CDR3 in DNA: TGCAGTGCTAGAGCACGTCCAAATCAGCCCCAGCATTTT. This sequence encodes CSARARPNQPQHF.

V is TRBV28 and J is TRBJ2-3, with D unclear. This CDR3 has 11 amino acids. Per the germline V gene, CDR1 is MDHEN and CDR2 is SYDVKM. With 5 bases removed from V and 3 bases from J, the gap between germline ends came to 3 bases. CDR3 nucleotide sequence: TGTGCCAGCAGTATAACAGATACGCAGTATTTT. Amino acids: CASSITDTQYF.

The rearrangement uses TRBV20-1 and TRBJ2-1, with 13 bases fitting TRBD2. The CDR3 contains 15 residues. Germline assignment: CDR1 DFQATT and CDR2 SNEGSKA (reference sequence). The V gene end was trimmed by 7 bases and the J gene end by 1 base; junction bases not matched to a gene: 4. The CDR3 spells CSGTSGGPSYNEQFF. The CDR3 nucleotides are TGCAGTGGGACTAGCGGGGGACCTTCCTACAATGAGCAGTTCTTC.

This clonotype was seen a handful of times. V usage is TRBV13 and J usage is TRBJ1-1; 10 bases are a match to TRBD1. The CDR3 sequence is 14 residues long. V was pared by 10 bases and J by 3 bases, with 8 bases of the junction left unmatched. The germline CDR1 and CDR2 sequences are PRHDT and FYEKMQ (reference sequence). The CDR3 sequence is CATVPGQGYTEAFF. CDR3 DNA sequence: TGTGCCACCGTACCGGGACAGGGGTACACTGAAGCTTTCTTT.

The gene calls are TRBV12-3 or TRBV12-4 and TRBJ2-1, with TRBD2 identical over 7 bases. V trimming: 6 bases; J trimming: 5 bases; junction bases outside the gene matches: 10. CDR3 length: 15 residues. The CDR3 here is CASSTWDYLNNEQFF. CDR3 nucleotide sequence: TGTGCCAGCAGCACCTGGGACTACCTAAACAATGAGCAGTTCTTC.

This chain links TRBV10-3 with TRBJ1-1; D is ambiguous. V was trimmed by 6 bases and J by 0 bases, leaving 8 bases between them. This CDR3 contains 13 residues. Germline-derived CDR1 and CDR2 are ENHRY and SYGVKD. The CDR3 region is CAISLSMNTEAFF. The CDR3 DNA sequence: TGTGCCATCAGCCTAAGTATGAACACTGAAGCTTTCTTT.

This clonotype has at least ten counts. The DNA of the CDR3 is TGTGCCAGCAGTTCCCGGAGGGTTAGTGGCTACACCTTC. Translation: CASSSRRVSGYTF. The V and J genes are TRBV28 and TRBJ1-2, with D unclear. This CDR3 region has 13 residues. Germline V gene sequence: CDR1 MDHEN, CDR2 SYDVKM. The V end lost 4 bases, the J end lost 7 bases, and 13 bases lay between the germline ends.